The rows below give T cell receptor beta chains drawn from one sample of a study of cytotoxic CD8 clonotypes in ibrutinib-treated CLL. Data came from immunoSEQ multiplex PCR; TCRdb stores just in-frame clones and leaves some out. There are about 200,000 clones in the sample; around three quarters occur only once, and 10% to 15% lies in the top ten. This specimen was PBMCs, taken after 24 months of ibrutinib treatment. These receptors all come from a human donor with chronic lymphocytic leukemia. Each CDR3 is given without its conserved first and last residue. Clone size, where shown, is once, few, many, or a class for clones that have expanded.

clone_size	v_call	j_call	cdr3_aa
.	TRBV15	TRBJ1-5	ATSRRDGNQPQH
.	TRBV30	TRBJ1-4	AWSPVRGRREKLF
.	TRBV11-2	TRBJ2-4	ASSQWTGQREIQY
few	TRBV30	TRBJ2-5	AWSPGIVETQY
.	TRBV4-2	TRBJ2-7	ASSQGTDISYEQY
.	TRBV7-9	TRBJ1-5	ASSSGGTPPQH
.	TRBV15	TRBJ2-5	ATSRGERTGETQY
few	TRBV27	TRBJ2-1	ASSFSLGTTYNEQF
.	TRBV9	TRBJ2-1	ASSETSRSEQF
few	TRBV28	TRBJ1-2	ASSSSGYGYT
.	TRBV6-5	TRBJ1-1	ASSYSAGQGAF
few	TRBV6-1	TRBJ1-1	ASISGPGTEAF
.	TRBV18	TRBJ1-1	ASSPRLMNTEAF
.	TRBV5-4	TRBJ1-1	ASSRLWGTNTEAF
.	TRBV5-6	TRBJ2-1	ASSFRGQLYNEQF
.	TRBV11-1	TRBJ1-1	ASSFTGGVTEAF
few	TRBV7-9	TRBJ2-2	ASSRSGNRVNTGELF
.	TRBV18	TRBJ2-1	ASSRLSSVDEQF